The 3 T cell receptor beta chains below all came from one sample that was sequenced in a study of blood T cell repertoires in COVID-19. Here immunoSEQ multiplex PCR was the method, and the copy in TCRdb shows in-frame clones only, minus some. The profile shows roughly 91,000 clones, roughly 84% of them singletons. Sequencing used peripheral blood. These TCRs come from a man between 65 and 85 years old with active or convalescent COVID-19.

This clone has just a few counts. The chain employs TRBV12-3 or TRBV12-4 and TRBJ1-2; D gene uncertain. This CDR3 spans 12 amino acids. V shed 3 bases and J shed 4 bases, with 6 bases lying between them. The CDR3 is CASSFGGYGYTF. DNA of the CDR3: TGTGCCAGCAGTTTCGGTGGCTATGGCTACACCTTC.

The chain is built from TRBV6-6 and TRBJ1-5; 7 bases fit TRBD1. The CDR3 totals 14 residues. V lost 5 bases to trimming and J lost 5 bases; unmatched junction nucleotides: 6. CDR1 is MNHNY and CDR2 is SVGAGI in the germline V gene (reference sequence). The DNA of the CDR3 is TGTGCCAGCAGTCCGACAGGGATGGATCAGCCCCAGCATTTT. It specifies CASSPTGMDQPQHF.

This chain links TRBV6-1 with TRBJ1-1, with 9 nucleotides matching TRBD1. Trimming removed 1 base from V and 3 bases from J; junction bases left unmatched: 3. The germline V gene has CDR1 MNHNS and CDR2 SASEGT. There are 15 residues in the CDR3. The CDR3 here is CASSEGRTGDTEAFF. The DNA of the CDR3 is TGTGCCAGCAGTGAAGGAAGGACAGGGGACACTGAAGCTTTCTTT.